This T cell receptor (beta chain) was documented in a study of shared T cell receptors in the human thymus. This CDR3 has 13 amino acids. Germline values: CDR1 SGHTA, CDR2 FQGTGA. The V gene lost 5 bases and the J gene lost 4 bases, with 11 bases spanning the gap. Libraries were prepared by immunoSEQ multiplex PCR; TCRdb keeps only in-frame clonotypes and omits some of them. The sample records roughly 560,000 clones, about 80% being singletons. These data were likewise used in another study, on human thymus T cells. From that report: Having corrective surgery for congenital heart defects, healthy Finnish infants were the ones who donated. Thymus tissue was removed during corrective cardiac surgery. Thymic and blood repertoires seemed to favor certain V and J genes. There were highly overlapping thymic repertoires among unrelated individuals, as related research reported.

The sequence came from a boy in the first two years of life with a congenital heart defect. The source material was thymocytes. The rearrangement uses TRBV7-3 and TRBJ1-1; the D gene is possibly TRBD1 (5 bases). Here the CDR3 DNA reads TGTGCCAGCAGCCCGGCAGGGCCCACTGAAGCTTTCTTT. Its protein is CASSPAGPTEAFF.